The 18 T cell receptor beta chains reported below all come from one sample, sequenced in a study of blood T cells in healthy people across ages. A second PCR of 7 to 11 cycles used a sample-barcoded 5' primer and a J-beta primer mix. TCRdb redid the calling of the 5' RACE reads with MiXCR, one entry per CDR3 protein. The sample has 450,000 to 600,000 distinct CDR3 sequences; about 27% are singletons. These data were likewise used in another study, on T cells of mothers and their children.

The sequenced material came from blood. These receptors were taken from a boy aged 2-9 years in good health.

Only a few counts were recorded for this clonotype. The chain joins TRBV29-1 to TRBJ2-5; 12 bases align to TRBD1. Trimming removed 6 bases from V and 5 bases from J; junction bases left unmatched: 10. Germline CDR1 reads SQVTM; CDR2 reads ANQGSEA. This CDR3 is 15 amino acids long. CDR3 sequence: CSVQSGTGGAETQYF. The CDR3 DNA reads TGCAGCGTCCAATCCGGGACAGGGGGCGCGGAGACCCAGTACTTC.

The chain carries TRBV12-3 or TRBV12-4 and TRBJ2-3, with a possible D match to TRBD2 (5 bases). The CDR3 contains 16 residues. Trimming cost V 6 bases and J 2 bases, with 18 bases left between them. CDR3 sequence: CASSPWVRVLTDTQYF. Written as DNA, the CDR3 is TGTGCCAGCAGCCCATGGGTGCGGGTCCTCACAGATACGCAGTATTTT.

This clonotype has just a few counts. This sequence joins TRBV6-1 and TRBJ2-1; 9 nucleotides line up with TRBD2. The CDR3 consists of 14 residues. J gave up 4 bases and V 4 bases, and 2 bases lay outside the gene matches. The germline CDR1 and CDR2 sequences are MNHNS and SASEGT. CDR3 nucleotide sequence: TGTGCCAGCAGTGCCCTAGCGGGATACAATGAGCAGTTCTTC. Protein product: CASSALAGYNEQFF.

The rearrangement uses TRBV24-1 and TRBJ2-2; the D gene could be TRBD1 or TRBD2 (5 bases each). The ends were cut back, 3 bases at V and 1 base at J, with 11 bases in the middle. Per the germline V gene, CDR1 is KGHDR and CDR2 is SFDVKD. The CDR3 is 16 residues long. This CDR3 reads CATSDGDVWNTGELFF. CDR3 DNA: TGTGCCACCAGTGATGGGGACGTTTGGAACACCGGGGAGCTGTTTTTT.

As regards this clonotype: One junction end disagrees with the germline gene, perhaps due to a read error. The CDR3 here is CAGSFSGSGETQYF. The CDR3 DNA sequence: TGTGCCGGCAGCTTTAGCGGGAGTGGGGAGACCCAGTACTTC. V gene TRBV7-2 combines with J gene TRBJ2-1, with TRBD2 matching 9 bases. The J call may be incorrect, as the DNA end agrees better with TRBJ2-5. CDR1 is SGHTA and CDR2 is FQGNSA in the germline V gene. This CDR3 comprises 14 residues.

In its sample, this clonotype was seen a few times. This chain joins TRBV29-1 and TRBJ2-1; 12 nucleotides line up with TRBD2. CDR3 size: 15 residues. Germline CDR1 SQVTM, CDR2 ANQGSEA. Written as DNA, the CDR3 is TGCACCCCCTGGGCTAGCGGGAGGGCCGGGAATGAGCAGTTCTTC. Amino acid sequence: CTPWASGRAGNEQFF.

This clonotype was counted a few times. V usage is TRBV4-1 and J usage is TRBJ2-5, with a tentative D call TRBD2 (6 bases). Germline V gene sequence: CDR1 MGHRA, CDR2 YSYEKL. Trimming removed 0 bases at V and 0 bases at J, with 11 bases between. This CDR3 has 16 residues. The CDR3, as DNA: TGCGCCAGCAGCCAAGAGCTAGCGTCGTACCAAGAGACCCAGTACTTC. Amino acid sequence: CASSQELASYQETQYF.

This clonotype has only a few counts. The chain employs TRBV10-1 and TRBJ2-1; D unresolved. V gave up 0 bases and J gave up 13 bases, with 10 bases separating them. In germline, CDR1 is WNHNN, CDR2 SYGVQD (reference sequence). This CDR3 has 12 amino acids. CDR3 loop: CASSESQSLQFF. The CDR3 DNA sequence: TGCGCCAGCAGTGAGTCCCAGTCCCTTCAGTTCTTC.

This clonotype was recorded at least ten times. The chain employs TRBV10-3 and TRBJ2-1, with 8 nucleotides matching TRBD2. V was pared by 3 bases and J by 0 bases, with 1 base of the junction left unmatched. The germline gives CDR1 ENHRY, CDR2 SYGVKD. The length of the CDR3 is 15 residues. The CDR3 here is CAISEAGVSYNEQFF. For the CDR3, the DNA is TGTGCCATCAGTGAAGCGGGAGTCTCCTACAATGAGCAGTTCTTC.

The chain links TRBV21-1 to TRBJ2-1. TRBV21-1 is classified as a pseudogene. This CDR3 region has 17 residues. In nucleotides, the CDR3 is TGTGCCAGCGGCCCAACACGACGGGGGAGCTCCTACAATGAGCAGTTCTTC. Translation: CASGPTRRGSSYNEQFF.

The chain recombines TRBV6-6 with TRBJ2-7; TRBD2 might be the D (6 bases). This CDR3 comprises 16 residues. Germline V gives CDR1 MNHNY, CDR2 SVGAGI (reference sequence). The germline V and J ends were trimmed by 0 bases and 3 bases, with 15 bases remaining between them. CDR3 loop: CASSYSREPDHYEQYF. Written as DNA, the CDR3 is TGTGCCAGCAGTTACTCCCGGGAGCCTGACCACTACGAGCAGTACTTC.

V is TRBV27 and J is TRBJ2-7, with D perhaps matching TRBD1 (5 bases). CDR1 MNHEY and CDR2 SMNVEV come from the germline V gene (reference sequence). V was trimmed by 5 bases and J by 7 bases, leaving 15 bases between them. This CDR3 spans 13 amino acids. The CDR3 coding sequence is TGTGCCAGCAGTCCGCAGGGAATCGGGGAGCAGTACTTC. Its translation is CASSPQGIGEQYF.

This chain uses TRBV7-9 with TRBJ2-6, with D tentatively TRBD1 (6 bases). CDR3 length: 16 residues. Per the germline V gene, CDR1 is SEHNR and CDR2 is FQNEAQ (reference sequence). Trimming cost V 1 base and J 0 bases, with 7 bases left between them. CDR3 nucleotides: TGTGCCAGCAGCTTAGGGGGGCCCTCTGGGGCCAACGTCCTGACTTTC. Its translation is CASSLGGPSGANVLTF.

The chain joins TRBV7-9 to TRBJ1-1; no reliable D call. The V and J ends lost 4 bases and 6 bases respectively, with 9 bases between them. Looked up from germline, CDR1 is SEHNR and CDR2 is FQNEAQ (reference sequence). This CDR3 region has 12 residues. The CDR3 sequence: CASSSSLAEAFF. The CDR3 bases are TGTGCCAGCAGCTCCTCCCTGGCTGAAGCTTTCTTT.

The chain joins TRBV7-9 to TRBJ2-5, with 12 nucleotides matching TRBD2. Germline V gene lookup returns CDR1 SEHNR and CDR2 FQNEAQ (reference sequence). Trimming at V came to 5 bases and at J to 7 bases, leaving 8 bases not matched to a gene. The CDR3 runs to 15 residues. CDR3 residues: CASSPRLAGAGTQYF. CDR3 coding DNA: TGTGCCAGCAGCCCTCGACTAGCGGGAGCTGGGACCCAGTACTTC.

This clonotype came up many times. The V call is TRBV20-1, the J call TRBJ2-7; 9 bases fit TRBD2. The CDR3 sequence is 13 residues long. Germline loops: CDR1 DFQATT, CDR2 SNEGSKA (reference sequence). The ends lost 3 bases at V and 1 base at J; junction bases unmatched: 1. The CDR3 region is CSARTSGSYEQYF. The CDR3 bases are TGCAGTGCTAGGACTAGCGGATCCTACGAGCAGTACTTC.

This clonotype was recorded many times. The J gene is TRBJ2-1, the V gene TRBV5-5, with 10 positions matching TRBD1. CDR3 size: 15 residues. V was pared by 4 bases and J by 2 bases, with 3 bases of the junction left unmatched. Germline CDR1 reads SGHKS; CDR2 reads YYEKEE (reference sequence). The CDR3 is CASSPGQGAYNEQFF. The CDR3 nucleotides are TGTGCCAGCAGCCCTGGACAGGGGGCCTACAATGAGCAGTTCTTC.

The V gene is TRBV12-3 or TRBV12-4, the J gene TRBJ2-1; D is uncertain. CDR3 length: 16 amino acids. Trimming cost V 3 bases and J 1 base, with 13 bases left between them. The chain's CDR3 is CASSLYPTRSYNEQFF. CDR3 nucleotide sequence: TGTGCCAGCAGTTTGTACCCGACCCGATCCTACAATGAGCAGTTCTTC.